Below, one TCR beta chain is given with its context. Its antigen is currently unknown. Focal radiation with ipilimumab CTLA-4 blockade was given to patients with chemo-refractory metastatic non-small-cell lung cancer. The repertoire was sequenced with immunoSEQ multiplex PCR; TCRdb's copy has only in-frame clones and lacks some. The data contain about 59,000 clones, around 76% of them seen just once; the ten biggest clones take up about 3.1%. This sample was included in a study of radiotherapy plus CTLA-4 blockade in lung cancer. Turning to the study itself: Disease control was present in 31% of patients, and objective responses in less than 20%.

Germline V gives CDR1 MNHEY, CDR2 SMNVEV (reference sequence). The CDR3 spans 14 residues. The junction had 9 bases not matched to a gene; V was cut back by 7 bases and J by 5 bases. Points from the study as a whole: Radiotherapy with ipilimumab was followed by blood expansion of tumor-derived clones. Increased serum interferon-beta after radiation also reportedly predicted response strongly.

The clonotype was recovered from a human donor with non-small cell lung cancer who had a complete response to radiotherapy plus ipilimumab. The rearrangement links TRBV27 to TRBJ1-1; 8 nucleotides agree with TRBD1. Here the sequenced sample was peripheral blood, taken from a patient treated with radiotherapy plus ipilimumab. Here the CDR3 reads CASTNQGAWTEAFF. The CDR3 region has the DNA TGTGCCAGCACCAACCAGGGGGCTTGGACTGAAGCTTTCTTT.